This T cell receptor (beta chain) was profiled in a study of Graves' ophthalmopathy and Graves' hyperthyroidism. Whole-study results and caveats: Thyroid clonotypes that were expanded above 0.001 frequency mostly also appeared in blood.

As the template, RNA transcripts were used to amplify TCR beta CDR3 regions. Second-round multiplex PCR came after first-round RT-PCR with HTBI primers. In TCRdb, the multiplex PCR reads were re-called with MiXCR into one record per CDR3 protein. This sample has approximately 1.2 million distinct CDR3 sequences, with less than 45% found just once. V lost 5 bases, J lost 0 bases, and 10 bases lay in between. The V gene's germline CDR1 is SEHNR and CDR2 FQNEAQ (reference sequence). This CDR3 is 14 amino acids long. The hyperthyroidism patients had a new diagnosis of under 2 months' duration and were aged 18 to 65. With regard to this clonotype: Its matching antigen is unknown.

The V call is TRBV7-9, the J call TRBJ1-2; D not certain. The sample consisted of peripheral blood or thyroid tissue (not recorded which). This clonotype was sampled from an adult man with Graves' hyperthyroidism. The CDR3 sequence: CASSPQATNYGYTF. CDR3 nucleotide sequence: TGTGCCAGCAGCCCTCAGGCCACTAACTATGGCTACACCTTC.